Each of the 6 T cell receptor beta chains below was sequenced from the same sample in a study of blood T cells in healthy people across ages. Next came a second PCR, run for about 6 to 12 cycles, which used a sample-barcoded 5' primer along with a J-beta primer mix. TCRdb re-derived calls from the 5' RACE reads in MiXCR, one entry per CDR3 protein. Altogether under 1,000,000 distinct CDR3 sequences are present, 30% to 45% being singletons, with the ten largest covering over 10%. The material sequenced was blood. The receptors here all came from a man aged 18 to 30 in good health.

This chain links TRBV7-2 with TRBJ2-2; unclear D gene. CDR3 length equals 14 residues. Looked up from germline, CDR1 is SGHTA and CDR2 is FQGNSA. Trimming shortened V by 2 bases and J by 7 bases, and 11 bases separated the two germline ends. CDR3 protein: CASSLTRGGGELFF. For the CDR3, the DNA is TGTGCCAGCAGCTTAACCCGAGGCGGCGGGGAGCTGTTTTTT.

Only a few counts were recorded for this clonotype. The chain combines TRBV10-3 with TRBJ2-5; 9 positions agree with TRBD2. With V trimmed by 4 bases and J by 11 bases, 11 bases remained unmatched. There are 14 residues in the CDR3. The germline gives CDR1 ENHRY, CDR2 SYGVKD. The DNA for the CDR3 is TGTGCCATCAGTGCGAGCGGGGGGTACAATGAGCAGTACTTC. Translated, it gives CAISASGGYNEQYF.

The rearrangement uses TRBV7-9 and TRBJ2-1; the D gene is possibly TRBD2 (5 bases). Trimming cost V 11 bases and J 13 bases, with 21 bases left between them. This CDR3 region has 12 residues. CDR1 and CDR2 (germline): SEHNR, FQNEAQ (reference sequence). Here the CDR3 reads CAGIGERETQFF. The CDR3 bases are TGTGCCGGCATCGGGGAAAGAGAGACCCAGTTCTTC.

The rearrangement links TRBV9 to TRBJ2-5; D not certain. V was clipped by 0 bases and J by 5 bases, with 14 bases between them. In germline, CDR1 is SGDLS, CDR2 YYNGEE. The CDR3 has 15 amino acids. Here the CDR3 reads CASSVDLPPRETQYF. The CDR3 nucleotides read TGTGCCAGCAGCGTAGATTTGCCCCCTAGGGAGACCCAGTACTTC.

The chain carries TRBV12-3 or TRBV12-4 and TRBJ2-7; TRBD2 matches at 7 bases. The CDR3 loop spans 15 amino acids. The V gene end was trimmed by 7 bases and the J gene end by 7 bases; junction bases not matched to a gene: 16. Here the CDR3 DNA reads TGTGCCAGCACCGTTTTACGGGGGGACGACAATGAGCAGTACTTC. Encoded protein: CASTVLRGDDNEQYF.

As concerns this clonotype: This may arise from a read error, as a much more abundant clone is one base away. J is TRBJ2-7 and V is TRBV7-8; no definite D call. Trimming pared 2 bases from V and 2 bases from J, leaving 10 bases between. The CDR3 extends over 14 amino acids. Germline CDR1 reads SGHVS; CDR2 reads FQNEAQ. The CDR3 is CASSLLAVPYEQYF. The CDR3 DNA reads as TGTGCCAGCAGCTTATTAGCAGTCCCCTACGAGCAGTACTTC.